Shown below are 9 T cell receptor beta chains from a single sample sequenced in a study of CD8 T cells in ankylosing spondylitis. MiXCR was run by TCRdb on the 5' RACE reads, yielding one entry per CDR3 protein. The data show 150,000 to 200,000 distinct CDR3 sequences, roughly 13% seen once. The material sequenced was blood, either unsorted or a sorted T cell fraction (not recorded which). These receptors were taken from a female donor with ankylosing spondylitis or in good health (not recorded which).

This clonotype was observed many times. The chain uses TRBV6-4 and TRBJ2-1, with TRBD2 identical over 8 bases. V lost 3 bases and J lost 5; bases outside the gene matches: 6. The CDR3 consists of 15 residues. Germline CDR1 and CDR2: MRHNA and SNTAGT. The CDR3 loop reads CASSESLAGHNEQFF. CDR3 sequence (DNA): TGTGCCAGCAGTGAAAGCCTAGCGGGTCACAATGAGCAGTTCTTC.

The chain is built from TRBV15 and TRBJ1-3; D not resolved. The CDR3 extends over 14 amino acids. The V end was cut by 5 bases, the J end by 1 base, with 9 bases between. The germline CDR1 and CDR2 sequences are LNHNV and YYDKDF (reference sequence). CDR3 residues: CATSEGRSGNTIYF. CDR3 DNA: TGTGCCACCAGCGAAGGACGGTCTGGAAACACCATATATTTT. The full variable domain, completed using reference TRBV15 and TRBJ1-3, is DAMVIQNPRYQVTQFGKPVTLSCSQTLNHNVMYWYQQKSSQAPKLLFHYYDKDFNNEADTPDNFQSRRPNTSFCFLDIRSPGLGDTAMYLCATSEGRSGNTIYFGEGSWLTVV.

CDR3 sequence: CASSLAERNGPGELFF. CDR3 in DNA: TGTGCCAGCAGCTTGGCCGAGCGCAACGGGCCCGGGGAGCTGTTTTTT. This sequence joins TRBV5-6 and TRBJ2-2; no clear D. Germline values: CDR1 SGHDT, CDR2 YYEEEE. The CDR3 loop spans 16 amino acids. V shed 0 bases and J shed 6 bases, with 15 bases lying between them.

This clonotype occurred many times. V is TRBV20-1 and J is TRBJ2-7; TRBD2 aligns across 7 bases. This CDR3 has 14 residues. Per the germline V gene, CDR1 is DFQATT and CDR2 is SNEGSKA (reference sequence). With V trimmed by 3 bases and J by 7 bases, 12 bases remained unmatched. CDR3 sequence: CSASLGGSRREQYF. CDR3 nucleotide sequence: TGCAGTGCTAGTCTTGGCGGGAGCCGTAGGGAGCAGTACTTC.

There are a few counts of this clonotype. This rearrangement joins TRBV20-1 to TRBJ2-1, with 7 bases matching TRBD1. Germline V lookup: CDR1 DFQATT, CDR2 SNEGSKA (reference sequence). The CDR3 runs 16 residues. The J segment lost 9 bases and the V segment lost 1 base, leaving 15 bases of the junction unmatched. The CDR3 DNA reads TGCAGTGCTAGAGTTCGTTCGGGGACAGAAGCCGGTGAGCAGTTCTTC. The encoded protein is CSARVRSGTEAGEQFF.

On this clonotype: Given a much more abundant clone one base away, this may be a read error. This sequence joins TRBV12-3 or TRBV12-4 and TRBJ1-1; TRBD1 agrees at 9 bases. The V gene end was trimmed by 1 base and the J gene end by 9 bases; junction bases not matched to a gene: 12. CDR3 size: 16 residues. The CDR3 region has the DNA TGTGCCAGCAGTTTAGTGCGGGACAGGGAAGCCGTGAAAGCTTTCTTT. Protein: CASSLVRDREAVKAFF.

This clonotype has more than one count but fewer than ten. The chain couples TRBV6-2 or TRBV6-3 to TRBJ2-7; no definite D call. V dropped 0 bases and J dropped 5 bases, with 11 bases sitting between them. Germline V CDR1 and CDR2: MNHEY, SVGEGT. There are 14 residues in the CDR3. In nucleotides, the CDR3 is TGTGCCAGCAGTTACTCCGCGGCAGTGAACGAGCAGTACTTC. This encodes CASSYSAAVNEQYF.

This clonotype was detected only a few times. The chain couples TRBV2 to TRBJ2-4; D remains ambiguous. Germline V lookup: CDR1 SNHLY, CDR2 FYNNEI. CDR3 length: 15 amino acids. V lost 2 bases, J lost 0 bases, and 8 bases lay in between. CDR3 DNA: TGTGCCAGCAGTGAAAGGTCTCTAGCCAAAAACATTCAGTACTTC. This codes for CASSERSLAKNIQYF.

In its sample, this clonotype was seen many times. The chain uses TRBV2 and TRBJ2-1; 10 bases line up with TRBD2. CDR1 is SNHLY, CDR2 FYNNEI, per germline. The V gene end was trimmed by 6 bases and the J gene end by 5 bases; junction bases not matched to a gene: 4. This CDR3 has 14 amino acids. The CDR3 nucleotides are TGTGCCAGCAGCTGGACTAGCGGCCACAATGAGCAGTTCTTC. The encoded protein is CASSWTSGHNEQFF.